One T cell receptor (beta chain) is described in this entry. This clonotype was counted many times. Its antigen is still unknown. No quality values exist for individual bases; no much larger clone is one base distant. Libraries were made using 5' RACE. The instrument was a NextSeq 500. The TCR library protocol attached unique molecular identifiers to individual cDNA molecules to correct for sequencing error and PCR bias. TCR alpha and beta chains were both sequenced, and the abundances of alpha and beta sequences in each sample were closely correlated with each other. The original methods were these. V gene, J gene and CDR3 annotation of TCR sequences was performed with Decombinator V4. Expanded TCRs were defined as changing significantly between any two time points under a Poisson model with p below 0.0001. Abundances of TCRs were expressed as counts per million after normalisation to the total number of TCRs sequenced in each sample. TRAV1-2 paired with TRAJ12, TRAJ20 or TRAJ33 defined MAIT TCRs, while TRAV10 paired with TRAJ18 defined iNKT TCRs. VDJdb, accessed 1 November 2021, was searched for CMV, EBV and SARS-CoV-2 annotated TCRs, with TCRs annotated for multiple antigens excluded. TCRdb reworked the public reads: Q25 trimming with fastp, MiXCR clone assembly, productive beta chains retained. Records with the same CDR3 protein are collapsed into one entry carrying the most frequent genes and DNA. The V and J calls reflect TCRdb's pipeline rather than the authors' work. This sample gives roughly 20,000 distinct CDR3 sequences in total; roughly 6.1% of them show up just once. The top ten hold 6.3% of the sample.

The entry originates in a study of early T cells in non-severe SARS-CoV-2 infection (dated by TCRdb to about 2021). For the study in its entirety: Bulk RNA from unsorted whole blood was used for TCR sequencing, so alpha and beta chains could not be paired. General conclusions and limits of the study: VDJdb matching was skewed toward anti-spike CD8 responses and likely underestimated virus-specific expansions by missing private and CD4 specificities.

CDR3 length: 14 amino acids, cysteine to phenylalanine. Solely the CDR3 DNA is kept, with 42 bases framed from the first base. The junction carries 24 bases between V and J, which are trimmed by 11 bases and 10 bases respectively. As encoded in the germline V gene (reference sequence), CDR1 is SEHNR while CDR2 is FQNEAQ. This was a case-control study nested in a cohort of healthcare workers in London, UK, who had nasopharyngeal swab PCR tests and blood samples taken every week. Between 23 and 31 March 2020, the week of the UK lockdown, healthcare workers were enrolled and then followed up weekly for as long as 16 weeks.

The receptor chain draws on TRBV7-9 and TRBJ2-1; the D gene identity is not certain. Sequences were obtained from whole blood. The sequence was obtained from an adult who was a healthcare worker with PCR-confirmed SARS-CoV-2 infection or an uninfected control (not recorded which). The DNA is TGTGCCCCAGAGGAGCTAGGGCCAATCAAGGAGCAGTTCTTC. It translates as CAPEELGPIKEQFF.